The 18 T cell receptor beta chains reported below all come from one sample, sequenced in a study of shared clonotypes between healthy human individuals (dated by TCRdb to the early 2020s). Receptor libraries were prepared by the immunoSEQ multiplex PCR assay. This immuneACCESS table, as held by TCRdb, lists in-frame sequences with V and J called but not all clones. Of the missing ones, under half trace to an unresolved V gene in checked studies; the others have no known cause. This sample has 2 million to 3 million clones in its table, and under 95% of those were observed once. The top ten constitute 0.35% to 0.45% of the sample. The sequencing sample was made of naive CD4+ T cells from PBMCs. In light of the paper, this sample's cell subset or site label describes: CD45RA+ positively selected. The receptors derive from a man between 18 and 35 years old in good health. Some clones in this sample may be carry-over from other donors' samples.

The genes are TRBV5-1 and TRBJ2-7; 12 positions match TRBD1. CDR1 and CDR2 from the germline V gene are SGHRS and YFSETQ. This CDR3 has 15 residues. The trim removed 2 bases at V and 5 bases at J, leaving 5 bases unmatched. CDR3 DNA: TGCGCCAGCAGCTTCTATGGGACAGGGGGCGACGAGCAGTACTTC. It codes for CASSFYGTGGDEQYF. Based on the CDR3 plus reference TRBV5-1 and TRBJ2-7, the full variable domain is KAGVTQTPRYLIKTRGQQVTLSCSPISGHRSVSWYQQTPGQGLQFLFEYFSETQRNKGNFPGRFSGRQFSNSRSEMNVSTLELGDSALYLCASSFYGTGGDEQYFGPGTRLTVT.

V is TRBV29-1 and J is TRBJ2-7; TRBD2 agrees at 7 bases. V was clipped by 6 bases and J by 4 bases; unmatched bases: 9. The germline gives CDR1 SQVTM, CDR2 ANQGSEA. The CDR3 sequence is 13 residues long. The CDR3 region is CSVGPREGYEQYF. CDR3 bases: TGCAGCGTCGGACCGAGGGAGGGGTACGAGCAGTACTTC.

This clone was counted a single time. The sample carries other DNA sequences with the same CDR3. CDR3 DNA: TGCGCCAGCAGCTGGGGTACAGGGGAAGAGACCCAGTACTTC. Its translation: CASSWGTGEETQYF. The chain uses TRBV5-1 and TRBJ2-5, with TRBD1 matching over 7 bases. V lost 3 bases and J lost 3; bases outside the gene matches: 5. Germline V gene sequence: CDR1 SGHRS, CDR2 YFSETQ. The CDR3 runs to 14 residues. The full variable domain, with the rest looked up from reference TRBV5-1 and TRBJ2-5, is KAGVTQTPRYLIKTRGQQVTLSCSPISGHRSVSWYQQTPGQGLQFLFEYFSETQRNKGNFPGRFSGRQFSNSRSEMNVSTLELGDSALYLCASSWGTGEETQYFGPGTRLLVL.

This chain links TRBV28 with TRBJ1-2; a possible D gene is TRBD1 (5 bases). V was pared by 6 bases and J by 4 bases, with 15 bases between. From germline, CDR1 is MDHEN and CDR2 SYDVKM. The CDR3 is 14 residues long. This chain's CDR3 is CASRTGGLAYGYTF. Here the CDR3 DNA reads TGTGCCAGCAGGACCGGGGGGTTGGCCTATGGCTACACCTTC.

The genes are TRBV18 and TRBJ2-5; no reliable D call. V lost 3 bases to trimming and J lost 4 bases, with 12 bases between them. CDR1 is KGHSH, CDR2 LQKENI, per germline. CDR3 length equals 14 residues. CDR3 bases: TGTGCCAGCTCACCGGCTCAGGTTTTAGAGACCCAGTACTTC. This sequence encodes CASSPAQVLETQYF.

The rearrangement uses TRBV5-1 and TRBJ2-7; TRBD1 matches at 9 bases. Germline V lookup: CDR1 SGHRS, CDR2 YFSETQ. CDR3 length: 15 amino acids. The J segment lost 1 base and the V segment lost 3 bases, leaving 5 bases of the junction unmatched. CDR3 coding DNA: TGCGCCAGCAGCTCGACAGGGGGGCCTTCCTACGAGCAGTACTTC. It specifies CASSSTGGPSYEQYF.

The V gene is TRBV28, the J gene TRBJ1-2; tentatively, D is TRBD1 (5 bases). Trimming left V 6 bases short and J 6 bases short, with 20 bases between. Germline-derived CDR1 and CDR2 are MDHEN and SYDVKM. This CDR3 is built from 15 residues. DNA of the CDR3: TGTGCCAGCAGCCCTACTTTGACAGTCTACCATGGCTACACCTTC. Translating it yields CASSPTLTVYHGYTF.

The chain carries TRBV6-1 and TRBJ1-4; tentative D call: TRBD1 (6 bases). The V and J ends lost 7 bases and 4 bases respectively, with 13 bases between them. There are 14 residues in the CDR3. CDR1 and CDR2 (germline): MNHNS, SASEGT. DNA for the CDR3: TGTGCCAGCAAATGGGGCAGGGGTAATGAAAAACTGTTTTTT. As protein: CASKWGRGNEKLFF.

The J gene is TRBJ1-2, the V gene TRBV7-6; possibly TRBD1 for D (5 bases). V was pared by 0 bases and J by 8 bases, with 19 bases between. From germline, CDR1 is SGHVS and CDR2 FNYEAQ. The CDR3 contains 16 residues. The CDR3 region has the DNA TGTGCCAGCAGCTTAGCCGTAACCGCCGGGACGGGCGGCTACACCTTC. Its protein is CASSLAVTAGTGGYTF.

This clone was detected only once. The CDR3 sequence: CASSPPGQVNNEQFF. CDR3 bases: TGTGCCAGCTCACCACCGGGACAGGTAAACAATGAGCAGTTCTTC. V and J are TRBV18 and TRBJ2-1, with TRBD1 matching 8 bases. The CDR3 consists of 15 residues. The germline CDR1 and CDR2 sequences are KGHSH and LQKENI. Losses at the gene ends were 0 bases for V and 5 bases for J; bases not matched to a gene: 3.

The chain joins TRBV5-1 to TRBJ1-1; the match to TRBD1 covers 12 bases. CDR3 length equals 19 residues. Per the germline V gene, CDR1 is SGHRS and CDR2 is YFSETQ. Trimming took 0 bases from V and 0 from J; bases not matched to a gene: 9. The CDR3 DNA reads as TGCGCCAGCAGCTTGGCCTACCAAGGGACAGGGGGCATGAACACTGAAGCTTTCTTT. Its protein product is CASSLAYQGTGGMNTEAFF.

The V gene is TRBV2, the J gene TRBJ1-5; 7 bases are a match to TRBD1. The V segment lost 7 bases and the J segment 5 bases; nucleotides outside the gene matches: 8. This CDR3 region has 14 residues. The germline gives CDR1 SNHLY, CDR2 FYNNEI. The CDR3 here is CASTNQGDDQPQHF. CDR3 DNA sequence: TGTGCCAGCACTAATCAGGGGGATGATCAGCCCCAGCATTTT. Filled out from reference TRBV2 and TRBJ1-5, the complete variable domain reads EPEVTQTPSHQVTQMGQEVILRCVPISNHLYFYWYRQILGQKVEFLVSFYNNEISEKSEIFDDQFSVERPDGSNFTLKIRSTKLEDSAMYFCASTNQGDDQPQHFGDGTRLSIL.

V and J are TRBV15 and TRBJ1-5; 7 bases are shared with TRBD1. This CDR3 is 17 amino acids long. Germline V lookup: CDR1 LNHNV, CDR2 YYDKDF (reference sequence). Trimming at V came to 0 bases and at J to 3 bases, leaving 8 bases not matched to a gene. The CDR3 nucleotides read TGTGCCACCAGCAGAGATCTGGGCAGGGGGGTCAATCAGCCCCAGCATTTT. It encodes CATSRDLGRGVNQPQHF. Looking up the rest from reference TRBV15 and TRBJ1-5 gives the full variable domain: DAMVIQNPRYQVTQFGKPVTLSCSQTLNHNVMYWYQQKSSQAPKLLFHYYDKDFNNEADTPDNFQSRRPNTSFCFLDIRSPGLGDTAMYLCATSRDLGRGVNQPQHFGDGTRLSIL.

The CDR3 sequence: CAWSPGPGGTQYF. The CDR3 DNA sequence: TGTGCCTGGAGTCCCGGGCCGGGGGGGACCCAGTACTTC. This chain joins TRBV30 and TRBJ2-5; 7 bases match TRBD2. The CDR3 has 13 amino acids. CDR1 and CDR2 from the germline V gene are GTSNPN and SVGIG (reference sequence). J lost 7 bases, V lost 2 bases, and 7 bases had no gene match.

This clone has more than one count but fewer than ten. The chain employs TRBV30 and TRBJ1-5, with 10 bases lining up with TRBD1. With V trimmed by 1 base and J by 4 bases, 10 bases remained unmatched. The CDR3 contains 17 residues. Germline-derived CDR1 and CDR2 are GTSNPN and SVGIG (reference sequence). The CDR3 here is CAWSGLGTGVSNQPQHF. The DNA for the CDR3 is TGTGCCTGGAGTGGACTGGGGACAGGGGTTTCGAATCAGCCCCAGCATTTT.

The J gene is TRBJ2-7, the V gene TRBV28, with 9 nucleotides matching TRBD2. Trimming at V came to 2 bases and at J to 3 bases, leaving 5 bases not matched to a gene. The CDR3 covers 15 residues. The V gene's germline CDR1 is MDHEN and CDR2 SYDVKM. The CDR3 is CASSLLSSGDYEQYF. CDR3 nucleotides: TGTGCCAGCAGTTTACTGTCTAGCGGGGACTACGAGCAGTACTTC.

V is TRBV18 and J is TRBJ2-7; the match to TRBD1 covers 8 bases. With 1 base clipped from V and 3 bases from J, the junction kept 5 bases outside the gene matches. Per germline, CDR1 KGHSH and CDR2 LQKENI. The CDR3 length is 15 residues. The CDR3 DNA follows: TGTGCCAGCTCACCACGGACAGGGACCCTCTACGAGCAGTACTTC. It codes for CASSPRTGTLYEQYF.

The chain is built from TRBV4-3 and TRBJ2-1, with D uncertain. The germline V gene encodes CDR1 LGHNA and CDR2 YSLEER. Trimming took 0 bases from V and 7 from J, leaving 7 bases between them. This CDR3 region has 13 residues. In DNA, the CDR3 is TGCGCCAGCAGCCAAGAGCCAGAAAATGAGCAGTTCTTC. Amino acids: CASSQEPENEQFF.